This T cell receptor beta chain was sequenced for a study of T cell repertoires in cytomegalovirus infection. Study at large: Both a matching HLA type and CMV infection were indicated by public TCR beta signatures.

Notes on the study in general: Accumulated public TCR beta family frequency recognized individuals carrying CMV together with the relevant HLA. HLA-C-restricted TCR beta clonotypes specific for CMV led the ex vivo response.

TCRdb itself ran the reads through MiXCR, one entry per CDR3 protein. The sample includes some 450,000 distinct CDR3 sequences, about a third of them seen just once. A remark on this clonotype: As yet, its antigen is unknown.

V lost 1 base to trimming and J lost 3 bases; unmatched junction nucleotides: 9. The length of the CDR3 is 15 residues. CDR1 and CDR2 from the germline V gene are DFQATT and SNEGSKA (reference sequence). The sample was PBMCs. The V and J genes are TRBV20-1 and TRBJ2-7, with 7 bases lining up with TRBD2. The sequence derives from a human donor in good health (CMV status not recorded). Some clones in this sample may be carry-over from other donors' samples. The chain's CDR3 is CSARVGEGSVYEQYF. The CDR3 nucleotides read TGCAGTGCTAGAGTGGGGGAGGGGTCGGTCTACGAGCAGTACTTC.